This T cell receptor (beta chain) was retrieved from a study of shared clonotypes between healthy human individuals. The naive CD8 population came from CD45RO-negative cells selected for CCR7, without terminally differentiated effector memory CD45RA+ cells. This CDR3 is 14 amino acids long. Trimming cost V 4 bases and J 5 bases, with 14 bases left between them. CDR1 is MGHRA and CDR2 is YSYEKL in the germline V gene. Authors' processing steps: ImmunoSEQ sequences covered only the junction and lacked quality scores; filtering therefore differed. Repertoires were generated with immunoSEQ multiplex PCR, while TCRdb's copy carries only in-frame clones and drops some. That table gives V, J and clone size, and the DNA gave D and trimming. The sample gives approximately 2,000,000 clones, roughly 95% of which show up once; under 2% is in the top ten.

The sequenced material came from naive CD8+ T cells from PBMCs. The origin of this receptor is a man aged 18 to 35 in good health. Some clones in this sample may be carry-over from other donors' samples. The chain combines TRBV4-1 with TRBJ1-1; TRBD1 is a possible D gene (6 bases). CDR3: CASSRNREQTEAFF. The CDR3 region has the DNA TGCGCCAGCAGCCGAAACAGGGAGCAAACTGAAGCTTTCTTT.